The 4 T cell receptor beta chains below come from one sample, sequenced in a study of T-cell reconstitution after alpha-beta-depleted transplantation in children. Construction of the TCRbeta library involved unique molecular identifiers. MiXCR, applied by TCRdb to the PCR reads, yields one record per CDR3 protein. The table includes approximately 200,000 distinct CDR3 sequences, 6.3% detected once. Specimen: PBMCs, collected before TCRalphabeta/CD19-depleted stem cell transplant. The receptor set was obtained from a girl under two years old with combined immunodeficiency, due to receive a stem cell transplant.

There are many counts of this clonotype. The chain links TRBV27 to TRBJ2-7, with D perhaps given as TRBD1 or TRBD2 (5 bases each). Germline V gives CDR1 MNHEY, CDR2 SMNVEV (reference sequence). CDR3 length equals 11 residues. The V end lost 5 bases, the J end lost 9 bases, and 11 bases lay between the germline ends. CDR3 amino acids: CASSPGTGQYF. In nucleotides, the CDR3 is TGTGCCAGCAGTCCGGGGACGGGGCAGTACTTC.

The chain links TRBV4-3 to TRBJ2-7; 8 nucleotides line up with TRBD1. Losses at the gene ends were 1 base for V and 1 base for J; bases not matched to a gene: 0. Germline V gene lookup returns CDR1 LGHNA and CDR2 YSLEER. This CDR3 region has 14 residues. The CDR3 region is CASSQGQGSYEQYF. CDR3 DNA sequence: TGCGCCAGCAGCCAAGGACAGGGGTCCTACGAGCAGTACTTC.

The V call is TRBV4-2, the J call TRBJ1-2; D is undetermined. Germline CDR1 reads LGHNA; CDR2 reads YNFKEQ. Trimming left V 0 bases short and J 13 bases short, with 18 bases between. There are 14 residues in the CDR3. DNA for the CDR3: TGTGCCAGCAGCCAAGAGTCCTCAACTGCCATGGGCACCTTC. Translation gives CASSQESSTAMGTF.

The sample holds many counts of this clonotype. The chain recombines TRBV5-5 with TRBJ2-1; 7 bases are shared with TRBD2. V was clipped by 4 bases and J by 8 bases; unmatched bases: 15. CDR1 SGHKS and CDR2 YYEKEE come from the germline V gene (reference sequence). The CDR3 is 16 residues long. CDR3 DNA sequence: TGTGCCAGCAGCCCACTGGTAGGGGAGGGGTTGGATGAGCAGTTCTTC. Translation: CASSPLVGEGLDEQFF.